Listed here are 27 T cell receptor beta chains from one sample, sequenced in a study of T cell clonality in common variable immunodeficiency (dated by TCRdb to the mid-2010s). The method was the immunoSEQ multiplex PCR assay. TCRdb limited this immuneACCESS table to in-frame rearrangements with V and J called. A share of clones is missing; checked studies link under half to unresolved V genes, and the rest is unexplained. The table gives 80,000 or so clones for this sample, with none occurring only once. Of the sample, 0.8% falls within the top ten clones. Sequenced sample: peripheral blood mononuclear cells. Every receptor here comes from a person between 18 and 75 years old in good health.

This clone appeared many times. The read gets to within 3 residues of the CDR3 end, and the germline J gene fills in the rest. The chain uses TRBV5-4 and TRBJ2-1, with D perhaps matching TRBD2 (5 bases). V shed 2 bases and J shed 5 bases, with 11 bases lying between them. Per the germline V gene, CDR1 is SGHNT and CDR2 is YYREEE (reference sequence). The CDR3 is 14 amino acids. CDR3 protein: CASSFGLLNNEQFF. Partial CDR3 DNA: TGTGCCAGCAGCTTTGGACTTCTTAACAATGAG.

This clone has a count of ten or more. The read stops 3 residues short of the end of the CDR3; the missing end is completed from the germline J gene. The rearrangement uses TRBV10-2 and TRBJ1-5; 7 bases agree with TRBD1. The CDR3 spans 13 residues. The germline gives CDR1 WSHSY, CDR2 SAAADI. The V segment lost 2 bases and the J segment 7 bases; nucleotides outside the gene matches: 2. Here the CDR3 reads CASSEKGAQPQHF. The part of the CDR3 DNA that was read is TGCGCCAGCAGTGAGAAGGGGGCCCAGCCC.

This clone was picked up many times. With the read ending 3 residues before the CDR3 end, the germline J gene is used to fill in that end. The chain joins TRBV19 to TRBJ2-7; 12 bases align to TRBD2. The germline V gene encodes CDR1 LNHDA and CDR2 SQIVND (reference sequence). The V gene end was trimmed by 5 bases and the J gene end by 6 bases; junction bases not matched to a gene: 5. The CDR3 spans 14 residues. CDR3 DNA, as far as it was read: TGTGCCAGTAGTCCCCGGACTAGCGGGGCCGAG. As protein: CASSPRTSGAE. The entire CDR3 is CASSPRTSGAEQYF.

This clone was seen ten or more times. The read halts 3 residues ahead of the CDR3 end, with the missing end drawn from the germline J gene. This chain uses TRBV19 with TRBJ2-2; a possible D gene is TRBD1 (5 bases). The CDR3 length is 12 residues. Germline V gene data show CDR1 as LNHDA and CDR2 as SQIVND (reference sequence). With 6 bases removed from V and 7 bases from J, the gap between germline ends came to 9 bases. CDR3: CASRPQGGELFF. The CDR3 bases that were read are TGTGCCAGTAGGCCCCAGGGCGGGGAG.

In its sample, this clone was seen many times. Coverage ceases 3 residues before the CDR3 finishes, and the germline J gene fills in the end. V is TRBV9 and J is TRBJ2-3, with D possibly TRBD2 on 6 matching bases. This CDR3 has 15 residues. Deletions cut 1 base from V and 1 base from J, with 10 bases between. The germline V gene encodes CDR1 SGDLS and CDR2 YYNGEE. The CDR3 bases that were read are TGTGCCAGCAGCGTAAACCCTAGCGGCACAGATACG. This sequence encodes CASSVNPSGTDT. The CDR3 reads in full as CASSVNPSGTDTQYF.

In this sample, this clone turned up many times. The missing CDR3 end, 3 residues past where the read stops, is filled in from the germline J gene. The V gene is TRBV7-3, the J gene TRBJ2-1; 7 bases map to TRBD2. The CDR3 runs 14 residues. The ends lost 5 bases at V and 6 bases at J; junction bases unmatched: 7. The germline gives CDR1 SGHTA, CDR2 FQGTGA. The covered CDR3 bases are TGTGCCAGCAGCCCCGGACTAGTACCCAATGAG. Translation gives CASSPGLVPNE. The complete CDR3 sequence is CASSPGLVPNEQFF.

This clone was detected ten times or more. The read terminates 3 residues ahead of where the CDR3 ends, so the germline J gene completes it. The chain uses TRBV20-1 and TRBJ2-7; D might be TRBD1 (6 bases). CDR3 size: 15 residues. In germline, CDR1 is DFQATT, CDR2 SNEGSKA (reference sequence). V lost 6 bases and J lost 1, with 19 bases in between. CDR3 DNA (partial): TGCAGTGCGAGCCTAGGGGGAATCACTTCCTACGAG. The encoded protein is CSASLGGITSYE. The whole CDR3 protein is CSASLGGITSYEQYF.

This clone has ten or more counts. The read gets to within 3 residues of the CDR3 end, and the germline J gene fills in the rest. The J gene is TRBJ2-7, the V gene TRBV5-1; D is ambiguous. The V and J ends lost 4 bases and 0 bases respectively, with 11 bases between them. In germline, CDR1 is SGHRS, CDR2 YFSETQ. CDR3 length equals 14 residues. The sequenced part of the CDR3 DNA is TGCGCCAGCAGCACTTCCGGTAGCTCCTACGAG. Amino acids: CASSTSGSSYE. The CDR3, in full, reads CASSTSGSSYEQYF.

The table lists this clone with many counts. The DNA ends 3 residues before the CDR3 does, and the rest of the CDR3 is filled in from the germline J gene. The rearrangement joins TRBV19 to TRBJ2-4; D is perhaps TRBD2 (5 bases). This CDR3 contains 18 residues. Germline V gene data show CDR1 as LNHDA and CDR2 as SQIVND (reference sequence). V dropped 6 bases and J dropped 3 bases, with 24 bases sitting between them. The CDR3 DNA, read in part, is TGTGCCAGTAGGGATTCATTTAATAGCGCCCTCGACAAAAACATT. Protein product: CASRDSFNSALDKNI. The full CDR3 sequence reads CASRDSFNSALDKNIQYF.

At least ten counts were recorded for this clone. Sequencing ends 3 residues short of the CDR3 end; the germline J gene provides the rest. The V gene is TRBV20-1, the J gene TRBJ1-2; D perhaps matches TRBD1 (6 bases). V lost 5 bases to trimming and J lost 0 bases, with 13 bases between them. This CDR3 has 14 residues. Germline CDR1 reads DFQATT; CDR2 reads SNEGSKA (reference sequence). The part of the CDR3 DNA that was read is TGCAGTGCTTCTCCGGACAGAGCTAACTATGGC. Protein sequence: CSASPDRANYG. The entire CDR3 sequence reads CSASPDRANYGYTF.

In this sample, this clone turned up many times. The CDR3 is cut off 3 residues early in the read; its end comes from the germline J gene. The V and J genes are TRBV5-1 and TRBJ1-1, with D hard to call. Trimming took off 0 bases at V and 0 bases at J, with 12 bases between the two ends. The CDR3 totals 16 residues. CDR1 SGHRS and CDR2 YFSETQ come from the germline V gene. The CDR3 DNA, read in part, is TGCGCCAGCAGCTTGGAGGCGTGGGCTTTGAACACTGAA. Amino acids: CASSLEAWALNTE. The complete CDR3 sequence is CASSLEAWALNTEAFF. The full variable domain, completed using reference TRBV5-1 and TRBJ1-1, is KAGVTQTPRYLIKTRGQQVTLSCSPISGHRSVSWYQQTPGQGLQFLFEYFSETQRNKGNFPGRFSGRQFSNSRSEMNVSTLELGDSALYLCASSLEAWALNTEAFFGQGTRLTVV.

In its sample, this clone was seen many times. The read ends 3 residues before the CDR3 terminus; that terminus is restored from the germline J gene. The genes are TRBV19 and TRBJ1-6, with 9 bases lining up with TRBD1. The CDR3 sequence is 15 residues long. Germline CDR1 LNHDA, CDR2 SQIVND (reference sequence). Unmatched junction bases numbered 6, after V lost 5 bases and J lost 7 bases. CDR3 sequence reads: CASSAGQGLNSPLHF. Incomplete CDR3 DNA: TGTGCCAGTAGTGCGGGACAGGGTCTCAATTCACCC. Looking up the rest from reference TRBV19 and TRBJ1-6 gives the full variable domain: DGGITQSPKYLFRKEGQNVTLSCEQNLNHDAMYWYRQDPGQGLRLIYYSQIVNDFQKGDIAEGYSVSREKKESFPLTVTSAQKNPTAFYLCASSAGQGLNSPLHFGNGTRLTVT.

There are many counts of this clone. The missing CDR3 end, 3 residues past where the read stops, is filled in from the germline J gene. The rearrangement links TRBV7-9 to TRBJ2-5; 10 nucleotides line up with TRBD2. The CDR3 has 15 residues. Looked up from germline, CDR1 is SEHNR and CDR2 is FQNEAQ (reference sequence). V dropped 9 bases and J dropped 3; count of bases not matched to a gene: 10. The CDR3 DNA, read in part, is TGTGCCAGTTATCGGACTAGCGGTAGGAAAGAGACC. As protein: CASYRTSGRKET. The whole CDR3 sequence reads CASYRTSGRKETQYF.

In its sample, this clone was seen many times. With the read ending 3 residues before the CDR3 end, the germline J gene is used to fill in that end. The chain combines TRBV20-1 with TRBJ2-1, with unresolved D. The CDR3 is 15 residues long. CDR1 DFQATT and CDR2 SNEGSKA come from the germline V gene (reference sequence). V was clipped by 6 bases and J by 0 bases, with 15 bases between them. This CDR3 is CSAREGHNSYNEQFF. The CDR3 DNA, read in part, is TGCAGTGCCCGCGAAGGGCATAACTCCTACAATGAG.

This clone was counted many times. The CDR3 end falls 3 residues outside the read, so it is completed with the germline J gene. This chain connects TRBV29-1 to TRBJ2-7; 9 positions match TRBD1. The CDR3 covers 15 residues. The V and J ends lost 7 bases and 3 bases, in that order; junction bases with no gene match: 13. From germline, CDR1 is SQVTM and CDR2 ANQGSEA. The CDR3 loop reads CSADSWGQGLYEQYF. The CDR3 bases that were read are TGCAGCGCGGACTCTTGGGGACAGGGACTCTACGAG.

This clone has at least ten counts. The read terminates 3 residues ahead of where the CDR3 ends, so the germline J gene completes it. The V gene is TRBV20-1, the J gene TRBJ1-2; D remains unclear. In germline, CDR1 is DFQATT, CDR2 SNEGSKA (reference sequence). CDR3 length: 13 residues. The ends were cut back, 6 bases at V and 3 bases at J, with 14 bases in the middle. The chain's CDR3 is CSAPVVTYYGYTF. Incomplete CDR3 DNA: TGCAGTGCCCCGGTGGTCACCTACTATGGC.

Note on this clone: The CDR3 end is not reached by the read, which stops 3 residues before it; the germline J gene fills it in. The chain carries TRBV19 and TRBJ1-2; 9 bases are a match to TRBD1. Germline loops: CDR1 LNHDA, CDR2 SQIVND (reference sequence). This CDR3 is 15 amino acids long. V was pared by 7 bases and J by 3 bases, with 9 bases of the junction left unmatched. The sequenced part of the CDR3 DNA is TGTGCCAGTAAAGGACAGGGGAATCCTTACTATGGC. It is translated as CASKGQGNPYYG. The full CDR3 reads CASKGQGNPYYGYTF. The full variable domain, with the rest looked up from reference TRBV19 and TRBJ1-2, is DGGITQSPKYLFRKEGQNVTLSCEQNLNHDAMYWYRQDPGQGLRLIYYSQIVNDFQKGDIAEGYSVSREKKESFPLTVTSAQKNPTAFYLCASKGQGNPYYGYTFGSGTRLTVV.

This clone has ten or more counts. The observed sequence ends 3 residues before the CDR3 terminus, with the missing tail filled in from the germline J gene. This rearrangement joins TRBV28 to TRBJ2-1; TRBD1 is a possible D gene (5 bases). V was trimmed by 8 bases and J by 1 base, leaving 9 bases between them. Germline V CDR1 and CDR2: MDHEN, SYDVKM. The CDR3 runs to 13 residues. CDR3 loop: CASLQVSYNEQFF. CDR3 bases read: TGTGCCAGCCTACAGGTTTCCTACAATGAG.

This clone was counted many times. The CDR3 end falls 3 residues outside the read, so it is completed with the germline J gene. J is TRBJ2-4 and V is TRBV7-6, with 11 bases fitting TRBD2. The CDR3 consists of 13 residues. With V trimmed by 6 bases and J by 6 bases, 1 base remained unmatched. Germline assignment: CDR1 SGHVS and CDR2 FNYEAQ. The CDR3 sequence: CASSLAGGNIQYF. Incomplete CDR3 DNA: TGTGCCAGCAGTCTAGCGGGAGGAAACATT.

This clone has ten or more counts. The CDR3 end lies 3 residues beyond the end of the read and is filled in from the germline J gene. The chain couples TRBV20-1 to TRBJ2-3; a possible D gene is TRBD2 (6 bases). The CDR3 is 15 amino acids. From germline, CDR1 is DFQATT and CDR2 SNEGSKA (reference sequence). V was cut by 0 bases and J by 1 base, with 11 bases left in between. The CDR3 here is CSARDSPSGTDTQYF. Partial CDR3 DNA: TGCAGTGCTAGAGATTCGCCTAGCGGCACAGATACG.

The sample holds many counts of this clone. CDR3 DNA, as far as it was read: TGTGCCAGCAGCTTAGTGGCAGGGGGCGGATCACCC. Translating it yields CASSLVAGGGSP. The entire CDR3 protein reads CASSLVAGGGSPLHF. This chain joins TRBV7-9 and TRBJ1-6; TRBD1 agrees at 8 bases. Read sequence stops 3 residues before the CDR3 end, and the germline J gene provides the missing end. V was clipped by 1 base and J by 10 bases; unmatched bases: 6. Germline CDR1 SEHNR, CDR2 FQNEAQ (reference sequence). The CDR3 spans 15 residues.

In this sample, this clone turned up many times. The sequence runs out 3 residues before the end of the CDR3; the remainder is reconstructed from the germline J gene. The gene calls are TRBV11-2 and TRBJ2-1, with 12 nucleotides matching TRBD2. The germline gives CDR1 SGHAT, CDR2 FQNNGV. The CDR3 length is 14 residues. V was pared by 3 bases and J by 8 bases, with 2 bases of the junction left unmatched. CDR3 sequence: CASSLTSGSHEQFF. The CDR3 DNA, read in part, is TGTGCCAGCAGCTTGACTAGCGGGAGCCATGAG.

This clone was counted ten times or more. The CDR3 end falls 3 residues outside the read, so it is completed with the germline J gene. V is TRBV5-6 and J is TRBJ2-5; D may be TRBD2 (7 bases). The germline CDR1 and CDR2 sequences are SGHDT and YYEEEE. V gave up 2 bases and J gave up 5 bases, with 10 bases separating them. The CDR3 is 13 residues long. The CDR3 sequence is CASSFGGPETQYF. CDR3 DNA, as far as it was read: TGTGCCAGCAGCTTCGGGGGGCCGGAGACC.

This clone has at least ten counts. The missing CDR3 end, 3 residues past where the read stops, is filled in from the germline J gene. The rearrangement links TRBV6-2 or TRBV6-3 to TRBJ2-2; no definite D call. The germline V and J ends were trimmed by 2 bases and 8 bases, with 9 bases remaining between them. CDR1 and CDR2 from the germline V gene are MNHEY and SVGEGT. This CDR3 has 13 amino acids. The CDR3 loop reads CASSYQRLGELFF. CDR3 DNA (partial): TGTGCCAGCAGTTACCAGAGATTAGGGGAG.

This clone was detected ten times or more. The DNA ends 3 residues before the CDR3 does, and the rest of the CDR3 is filled in from the germline J gene. This chain uses TRBV14 with TRBJ2-7, with 7 bases matching TRBD2. The CDR3 is 17 amino acids. Trimming took 4 bases from V and 4 from J; bases not matched to a gene: 16. CDR1 and CDR2 from the germline V gene are SGHDN and FVKESK. The part of the CDR3 DNA that was read is TGTGCCAGCAGCCTCCTTACTAGCGACCCGAGGATGTACGAG. Amino acid sequence: CASSLLTSDPRMYE. The CDR3 in its entirety is CASSLLTSDPRMYEQYF.

This clone appeared many times. The read terminates 3 residues ahead of where the CDR3 ends, so the germline J gene completes it. The gene calls are TRBV7-8 and TRBJ2-5; a weak D match, TRBD2 (6 bases). Trimming left V 0 bases short and J 6 bases short, with 20 bases between. This CDR3 has 17 residues. Germline V gene lookup returns CDR1 SGHVS and CDR2 FQNEAQ. Incomplete CDR3 DNA: TGTGCCAGCAGCTTAGCGGGGCCGGGGGTCCCCCGAAAGACC. It is translated as CASSLAGPGVPRKT. The entire CDR3 is CASSLAGPGVPRKTQYF.

This clone was found a few times. Read data end 3 residues before the CDR3 end; the end is taken from the germline J gene. The identical CDR3 is also encoded by other nucleotide sequences in the sample. The chain combines TRBV5-1 with TRBJ2-5; 8 bases align to TRBD1. V shed 4 bases, J shed 1 base, and the junction held 24 bases outside the gene matches. This CDR3 is built from 21 residues. In germline, CDR1 is SGHRS, CDR2 YFSETQ. CDR3: CASSLRTGPSSGLAVQETQYF. CDR3 DNA, as far as it was read: TGCGCCAGCAGCCTCCGGACAGGGCCCTCCTCTGGTTTGGCCGTCCAAGAGACC. Looking up the rest from reference TRBV5-1 and TRBJ2-5 gives the full variable domain: KAGVTQTPRYLIKTRGQQVTLSCSPISGHRSVSWYQQTPGQGLQFLFEYFSETQRNKGNFPGRFSGRQFSNSRSEMNVSTLELGDSALYLCASSLRTGPSSGLAVQETQYFGPGTRLLVL.